This T cell receptor (beta chain) was recorded in a study of cytomegalovirus exposure and HLA in healthy donors. Study background: Assignment to the Caucasian-associated ancestry cluster applied to over 70% of the approximately 420 genotyped donors. Study conclusions and caveats: Further analysis was carried out later, and it showed several of the most significant clusters appearing linked to common viral pathogens. A later analysis reportedly found fewer N-insertions in an Asian-associated ancestry cluster than the roughly 670-donor mean.

V was pared by 3 bases and J by 5 bases, with 7 bases between. Germline V CDR1 and CDR2: MRHNA, SNTAGT. This CDR3 region has 13 residues. PCR amplification relied on 60 Vbeta primers (plus 13 Jbeta primers). Sequenced by immunoSEQ multiplex PCR; TCRdb stores in-frame clones only, minus some. The repertoire holds roughly 140,000 clones, with 70% to 85% as singletons. This clone is medium-sized by share. The antigen is undetermined. All donors participated as healthy donors of bone marrow. The V gene is TRBV6-4, the J gene TRBJ2-2, with D tentatively TRBD1 (5 bases). The clonotype was recovered from a male donor in good health and CMV-seronegative. The source material was PBMCs. The CDR3 region is CASSEKGTGELFF. In DNA, the CDR3 is TGTGCCAGCAGTGAAAAGGGGACCGGGGAGCTGTTTTTT.